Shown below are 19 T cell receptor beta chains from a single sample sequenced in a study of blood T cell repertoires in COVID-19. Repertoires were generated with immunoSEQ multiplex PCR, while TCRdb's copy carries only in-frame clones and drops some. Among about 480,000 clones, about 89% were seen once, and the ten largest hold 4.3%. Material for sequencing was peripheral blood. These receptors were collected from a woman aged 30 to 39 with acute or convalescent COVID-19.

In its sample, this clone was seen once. The CDR3 reads CAWSVVAYEQYF. The CDR3 DNA reads as TGTGCCTGGAGCGTCGTAGCGTACGAGCAGTACTTC. The gene calls are TRBV30 and TRBJ2-7; D is possibly TRBD2 (5 bases). V lost 3 bases and J lost 4, with 10 bases in between. Germline V gene data show CDR1 as GTSNPN and CDR2 as SVGIG (reference sequence). CDR3 length equals 12 residues. The variable domain in full, completed from reference TRBV30 and TRBJ2-7, reads SQTIHQWPATLVQPVGSPLSLECTVEGTSNPNLYWYRQAAGRGLQLLFYSVGIGQISSEVPQNLSASRPQDRQFILSSKKLLLSDSGFYLCAWSVVAYEQYFGPGTRLTVT.

CDR3 DNA: TGTGCCAGCAGCTCGACAGGGACCGGATCCTACGAGCAGTACTTC. Translating it yields CASSSTGTGSYEQYF. The rearrangement links TRBV5-4 to TRBJ2-7; 7 positions match TRBD1. V lost 3 bases, J lost 1 base, and 7 bases stayed unmatched. The CDR3 extends over 15 amino acids. Looked up from germline, CDR1 is SGHNT and CDR2 is YYREEE (reference sequence).

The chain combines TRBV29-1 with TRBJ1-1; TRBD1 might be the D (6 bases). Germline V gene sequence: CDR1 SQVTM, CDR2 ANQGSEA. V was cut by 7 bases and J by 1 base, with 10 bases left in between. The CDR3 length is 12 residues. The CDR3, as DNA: TGCAGCGCAGGGGTAGGGAACACTGAAGCTTTCTTT. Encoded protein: CSAGVGNTEAFF.

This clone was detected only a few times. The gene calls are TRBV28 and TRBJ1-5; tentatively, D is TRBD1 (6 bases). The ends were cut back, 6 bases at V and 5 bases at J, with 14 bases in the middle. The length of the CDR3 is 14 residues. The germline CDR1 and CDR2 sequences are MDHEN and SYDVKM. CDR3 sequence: CASSSWGGHQPQHF. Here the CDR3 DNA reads TGTGCCAGCAGCTCGTGGGGGGGGCATCAGCCCCAGCATTTT. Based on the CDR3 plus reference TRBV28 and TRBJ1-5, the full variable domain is DVKVTQSSRYLVKRTGEKVFLECVQDMDHENMFWYRQDPGLGLRLIYFSYDVKMKEKGDIPEGYSVSREKKERFSLILESASTNQTSMYLCASSSWGGHQPQHFGDGTRLSIL.

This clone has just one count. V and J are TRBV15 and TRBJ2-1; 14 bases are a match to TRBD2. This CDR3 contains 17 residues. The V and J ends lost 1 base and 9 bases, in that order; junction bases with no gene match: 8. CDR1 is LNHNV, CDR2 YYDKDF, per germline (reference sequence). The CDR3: CATSRGGLAGGSGEQFF. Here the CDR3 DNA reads TGTGCCACCAGCAGAGGTGGACTAGCGGGGGGTTCGGGTGAGCAGTTCTTC. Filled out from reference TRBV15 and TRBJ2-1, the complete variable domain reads DAMVIQNPRYQVTQFGKPVTLSCSQTLNHNVMYWYQQKSSQAPKLLFHYYDKDFNNEADTPDNFQSRRPNTSFCFLDIRSPGLGDTAMYLCATSRGGLAGGSGEQFFGPGTRLTVL.

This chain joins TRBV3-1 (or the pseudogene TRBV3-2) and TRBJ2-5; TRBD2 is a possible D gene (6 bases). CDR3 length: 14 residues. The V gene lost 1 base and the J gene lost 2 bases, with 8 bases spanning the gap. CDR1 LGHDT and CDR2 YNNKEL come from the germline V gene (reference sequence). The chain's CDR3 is CASSQVAVQETQYF. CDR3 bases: TGTGCCAGCAGCCAAGTAGCGGTACAAGAGACCCAGTACTTC.

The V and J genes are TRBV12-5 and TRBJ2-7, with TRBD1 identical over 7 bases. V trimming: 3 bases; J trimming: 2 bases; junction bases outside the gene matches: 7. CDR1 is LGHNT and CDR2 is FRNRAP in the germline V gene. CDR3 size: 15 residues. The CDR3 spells CASGLSVGQTYEQYF. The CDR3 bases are TGTGCTAGTGGTTTATCGGTGGGACAGACCTACGAGCAGTACTTC.

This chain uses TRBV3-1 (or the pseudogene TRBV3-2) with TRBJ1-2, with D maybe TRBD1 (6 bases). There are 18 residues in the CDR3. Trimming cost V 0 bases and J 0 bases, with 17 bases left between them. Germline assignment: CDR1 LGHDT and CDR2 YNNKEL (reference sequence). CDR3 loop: CASSQDLDSPYANYGYTF. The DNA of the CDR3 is TGTGCCAGCAGCCAAGATTTGGACAGTCCTTACGCTAACTATGGCTACACCTTC.

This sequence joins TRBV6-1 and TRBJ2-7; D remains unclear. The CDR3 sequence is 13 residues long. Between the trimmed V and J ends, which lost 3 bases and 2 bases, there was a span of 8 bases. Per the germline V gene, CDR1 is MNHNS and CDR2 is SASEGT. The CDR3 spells CASSDLGAYEQYF. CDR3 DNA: TGTGCCAGCAGTGATTTGGGCGCCTACGAGCAGTACTTC.

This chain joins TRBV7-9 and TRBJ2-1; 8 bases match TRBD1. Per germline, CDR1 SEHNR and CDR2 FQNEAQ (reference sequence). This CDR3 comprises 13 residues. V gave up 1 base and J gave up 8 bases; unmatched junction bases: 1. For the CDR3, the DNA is TGTGCCAGCAGCTTAGGACAGGGGTATGAGCAGTTCTTC. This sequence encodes CASSLGQGYEQFF.

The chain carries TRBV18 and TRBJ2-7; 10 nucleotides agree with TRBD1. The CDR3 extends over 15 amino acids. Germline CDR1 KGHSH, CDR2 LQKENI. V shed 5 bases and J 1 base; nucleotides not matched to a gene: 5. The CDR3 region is CASSRQGATSYEQYF. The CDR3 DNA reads TGTGCCAGCTCAAGACAGGGGGCGACGTCCTACGAGCAGTACTTC.

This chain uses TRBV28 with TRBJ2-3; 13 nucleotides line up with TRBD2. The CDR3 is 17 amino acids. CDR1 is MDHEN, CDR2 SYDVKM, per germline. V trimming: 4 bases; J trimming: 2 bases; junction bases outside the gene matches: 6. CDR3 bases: TGTGCCAGCAGTTCCGGACTAGCGGGAGTACTCACAGATACGCAGTATTTT. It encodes CASSSGLAGVLTDTQYF. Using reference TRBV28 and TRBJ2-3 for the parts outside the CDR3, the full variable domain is DVKVTQSSRYLVKRTGEKVFLECVQDMDHENMFWYRQDPGLGLRLIYFSYDVKMKEKGDIPEGYSVSREKKERFSLILESASTNQTSMYLCASSSGLAGVLTDTQYFGPGTRLTVL.

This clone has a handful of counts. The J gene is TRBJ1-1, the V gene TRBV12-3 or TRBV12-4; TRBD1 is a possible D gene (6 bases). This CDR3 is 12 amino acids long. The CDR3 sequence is CATTGTNTEAFF. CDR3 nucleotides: TGTGCGACCACAGGGACCAACACTGAAGCTTTCTTT.

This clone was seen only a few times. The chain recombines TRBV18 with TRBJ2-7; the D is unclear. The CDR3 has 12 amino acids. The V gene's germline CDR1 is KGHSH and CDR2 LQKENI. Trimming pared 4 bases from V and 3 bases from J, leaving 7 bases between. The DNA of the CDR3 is TGTGCCAGCTCACTCGAGCGCTACGAGCAGTACTTC. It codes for CASSLERYEQYF.

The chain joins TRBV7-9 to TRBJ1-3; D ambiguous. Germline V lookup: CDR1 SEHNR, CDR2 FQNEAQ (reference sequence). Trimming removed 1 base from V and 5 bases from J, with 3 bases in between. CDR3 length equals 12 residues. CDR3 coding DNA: TGTGCCAGCAGCTTAGTTAGAAACACCATATATTTT. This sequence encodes CASSLVRNTIYF.

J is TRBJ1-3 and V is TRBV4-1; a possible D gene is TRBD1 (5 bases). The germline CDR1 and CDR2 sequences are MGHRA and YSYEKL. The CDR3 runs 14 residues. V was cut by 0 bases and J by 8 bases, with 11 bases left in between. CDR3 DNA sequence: TGCGCCAGCAGCCAAGAACAGGACGGAGACACCATATATTTT. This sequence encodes CASSQEQDGDTIYF.

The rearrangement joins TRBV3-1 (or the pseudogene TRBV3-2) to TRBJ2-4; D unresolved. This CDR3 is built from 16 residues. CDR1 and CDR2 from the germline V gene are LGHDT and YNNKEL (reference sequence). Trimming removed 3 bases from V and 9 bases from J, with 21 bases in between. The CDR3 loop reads CASSQAKTLSPGIQYF. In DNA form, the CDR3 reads TGTGCCAGCAGCCAGGCGAAGACCCTGAGTCCAGGCATTCAGTACTTC.

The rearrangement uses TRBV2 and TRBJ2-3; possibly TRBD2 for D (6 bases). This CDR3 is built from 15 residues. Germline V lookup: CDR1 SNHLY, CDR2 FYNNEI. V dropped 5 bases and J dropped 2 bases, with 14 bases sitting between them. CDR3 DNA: TGTGCCAGCAGTAAGGGACTTCTGATCACAGATACGCAGTATTTT. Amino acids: CASSKGLLITDTQYF.

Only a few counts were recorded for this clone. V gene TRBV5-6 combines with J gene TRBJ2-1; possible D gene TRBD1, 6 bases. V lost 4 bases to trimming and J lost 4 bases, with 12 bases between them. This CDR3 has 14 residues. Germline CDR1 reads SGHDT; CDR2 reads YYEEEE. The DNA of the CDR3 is TGTGCCAGCAGCGGGTACAGGGAGTACAATGAGCAGTTCTTC. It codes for CASSGYREYNEQFF.